The T cell receptor beta chain described here comes from a study of Ad26.COV2.S vaccination and SARS-CoV-2 variants. Whole-study context: The trial was COV1001 and the donor's arm was Ad26.COV2.S. Ad26.COV2.S shots went into the muscle once or twice, 56 days apart. Findings and caveats of the study: Total T cell responses may have been underestimated by the TCR breadth and depth analyses.

Produced via immunoSEQ multiplex PCR; TCRdb's table is partial and in-frame only. The data hold hundreds of thousands of clones, with 89% observed a single time. This sample's treatment: about 20 received Ad26.COV2.S at low or high dose, single or two shots; five or six received placebo; per-sample allocation not given. The investigators took samples on day 63 after the first vaccine or placebo injection. Ad26.COV2.S expressed prefusion-stabilized spike from the original Wuhan strain. V was clipped by 5 bases and J by 15 bases, with 14 bases between them. This CDR3 contains 12 residues. CDR1 is SEHNR, CDR2 FQNEAQ, per germline (reference sequence). Comments on this clone: Its antigen is unknown.

The clonotype originates from a person aged 18-60 years who received the Ad26.COV2.S COVID-19 vaccine or a placebo. The chain carries TRBV7-9 and TRBJ1-6; no reliable D call. Sequencing was performed on peripheral blood, taken in a trial of Ad26.COV2.S vaccine versus placebo. The CDR3 loop is CASSRREAHLHF. The CDR3 nucleotides are TGTGCCAGCAGCCGCCGGGAGGCTCACCTCCACTTT.